Listed below are T cell receptor beta chains from one sample, sequenced in a study of blood T cell repertoires in COVID-19. Repertoires were generated with immunoSEQ multiplex PCR, while TCRdb's copy carries only in-frame clones and drops some. The sample records under 150,000 clones, about 85% being singletons. Sample: peripheral blood. Source of these receptors: a human donor in a cohort sampled during active COVID-19. CDR3s include the opening cysteine and the closing phenylalanine or tryptophan. A D gene is named only where the DNA matches it firmly. Expanded clones are given a class, and other clones once, few, many or no size at all.

J gene: TRBJ2-5; clone size: NA; D gene: NA; V gene: TRBV7-7; CDR3 DNA: TGTGCTAGCAGCCGAGGGGGGGTCCAAGAGACCCAGTACTTC; CDR3 protein: CASSRGGVQETQYF
J gene: TRBJ1-2; clone size: once; D gene: NA; V gene: TRBV3-1/TRBV3-2; CDR3 DNA: TGTGCCAGCAGCCAAGCGGCCCAGCGCGGCTACACCTTC; CDR3 protein: CASSQAAQRGYTF
J gene: TRBJ2-1; clone size: NA; D gene: NA; V gene: TRBV11-2; CDR3 DNA: TGTGCCAGCAGCTTAGACCCTCGCTCCTACAATGAGCAGTTCTTC; CDR3 protein: CASSLDPRSYNEQFF
J gene: TRBJ2-3; clone size: NA; D gene: TRBD2; V gene: TRBV5-4; CDR3 DNA: TGTGCCAGCAGCTTGGGCGGGGGGTGGAACACAGATACGCAGTATTTT; CDR3 protein: CASSLGGGWNTDTQYF
J gene: TRBJ2-3; clone size: NA; D gene: TRBD2; V gene: TRBV6-6; CDR3 DNA: TGTGCCAGCAGTGTAGCGGGGTTGGGTACGCAGTATTTT; CDR3 protein: CASSVAGLGTQYF
J gene: TRBJ2-3; clone size: NA; D gene: TRBD2; V gene: TRBV4-3; CDR3 DNA: TGCGCCAGCAGCCAACACGCCATTAGCGGGGCTAGCACAGATACGCAGTATTTT; CDR3 protein: CASSQHAISGASTDTQYF
J gene: TRBJ2-5; clone size: NA; D gene: TRBD1; V gene: TRBV7-2; CDR3 DNA: TGTGCCAGTGCCAGGGACAGGCAAGAGACCCAGTACTTC; CDR3 protein: CASARDRQETQYF
J gene: TRBJ1-5; clone size: NA; D gene: TRBD1; V gene: TRBV4-1; CDR3 DNA: TGCGCCAGCAGCGGTCGGACAGGGGGCCGACATCAGCCCCAGCATTTT; CDR3 protein: CASSGRTGGRHQPQHF
J gene: TRBJ2-7; clone size: NA; D gene: TRBD1; V gene: TRBV3-1/TRBV3-2; CDR3 DNA: TGTGCCAGCAGCCCCAGGGGGAACGAGCAGTACTTC; CDR3 protein: CASSPRGNEQYF
J gene: TRBJ1-2; clone size: NA; D gene: NA; V gene: TRBV4-1; CDR3 DNA: TGCGCCAGCAGCCAAGTGGTAAGGGACATACAGGGCTATGGCTACACCTTC; CDR3 protein: CASSQVVRDIQGYGYTF
J gene: TRBJ2-3; clone size: NA; D gene: NA; V gene: TRBV4-1; CDR3 DNA: TGCGCCAGCAGCCCCGGGTCGGCTACCCGGGGGGATACGCAGTATTTT; CDR3 protein: CASSPGSATRGDTQYF
J gene: TRBJ2-3; clone size: NA; D gene: NA; V gene: TRBV7-9; CDR3 DNA: TGTGCCAGCAGCTTGGGCAATTTCGGAGATACGCAGTATTTT; CDR3 protein: CASSLGNFGDTQYF
J gene: TRBJ1-2; clone size: NA; D gene: NA; V gene: TRBV15; CDR3 DNA: TGTGCCACCAGCAGTTCAGTAGGGGACACCGACAGTGGCTACACCTTC; CDR3 protein: CATSSSVGDTDSGYTF
J gene: TRBJ2-3; clone size: NA; D gene: NA; V gene: TRBV5-4; CDR3 DNA: TGTGCCAGCAGCACTGCCCATGGAGATACGCAGTATTTT; CDR3 protein: CASSTAHGDTQYF
J gene: TRBJ1-2; clone size: NA; D gene: NA; V gene: TRBV12-3/TRBV12-4; CDR3 DNA: TGTGCCAGCAGTTATACAGCCAGCTATGGCTACACCTTC; CDR3 protein: CASSYTASYGYTF
J gene: TRBJ1-2; clone size: NA; D gene: TRBD1; V gene: TRBV5-1; CDR3 DNA: TGCGCCAGCAGCCCCGGACAGGGCCTTTCTAACTATGGCTACACCTTC; CDR3 protein: CASSPGQGLSNYGYTF
J gene: TRBJ2-1; clone size: NA; D gene: TRBD2; V gene: TRBV5-1; CDR3 DNA: TGCGCCAGCAGCACACGACTAGCGGGGGGCTCCGACAATGAGCAGTTCTTC; CDR3 protein: CASSTRLAGGSDNEQFF
J gene: TRBJ2-2; clone size: NA; D gene: NA; V gene: TRBV27; CDR3 DNA: TGTGCCAGCAGTTTCTTGGGGGCTAGATCTAACACCGGGGAGCTGTTTTTT; CDR3 protein: CASSFLGARSNTGELFF
J gene: TRBJ2-3; clone size: NA; D gene: NA; V gene: TRBV10-3; CDR3 DNA: TGTGCCATCAGGGGACTGGGTAGCACAGATACGCAGTATTTT; CDR3 protein: CAIRGLGSTDTQYF
J gene: TRBJ2-3; clone size: NA; D gene: NA; V gene: TRBV21-1; CDR3 DNA: TGTGCCAGCAGCAGCGCCGGACTAGCGGGAACCGGTACGCAGTATTTT; CDR3 protein: CASSSAGLAGTGTQYF
J gene: TRBJ2-7; clone size: NA; D gene: NA; V gene: TRBV20-1; CDR3 DNA: TGCAGTGCTAGAGGGCCCCACGAGCAGTACTTC; CDR3 protein: CSARGPHEQYF
J gene: TRBJ1-3; clone size: NA; D gene: NA; V gene: TRBV11-2; CDR3 DNA: TGTGCCAGCAGCTCCCGGTATGAGGCAGTAGCTGGAAACACCATATATTTT; CDR3 protein: CASSSRYEAVAGNTIYF
J gene: TRBJ1-1; clone size: NA; D gene: NA; V gene: TRBV29-1; CDR3 DNA: TGCAGCGTGTCGTACACTGAAGCTTTCTTT; CDR3 protein: CSVSYTEAFF
J gene: TRBJ2-7; clone size: NA; D gene: TRBD1; V gene: TRBV5-4; CDR3 DNA: TGTGCCAGCAGCAAACGCGGACAGGATATTGCCTACGAGCAGTACTTC; CDR3 protein: CASSKRGQDIAYEQYF
J gene: TRBJ1-6; clone size: NA; D gene: NA; V gene: TRBV5-1; CDR3 DNA: TGCGCCAGCAGCTTGGGGCGGGGGGAATATAATTCACCCCTCCACTTT; CDR3 protein: CASSLGRGEYNSPLHF
J gene: TRBJ2-3; clone size: NA; D gene: TRBD2; V gene: TRBV27; CDR3 DNA: TGTGCCAGCAGTCAGGTTCGGGCGGGGGGGACAGATACGCAGTATTTT; CDR3 protein: CASSQVRAGGTDTQYF
J gene: TRBJ1-3; clone size: NA; D gene: NA; V gene: TRBV19; CDR3 DNA: TGTGCCAGTAGTTGGGCCCAAAGGCCCCCTGGAAACACCATATATTTT; CDR3 protein: CASSWAQRPPGNTIYF
J gene: TRBJ1-2; clone size: NA; D gene: TRBD1; V gene: TRBV7-2; CDR3 DNA: TGTGCCAGCAGCTTCTCTACAGGGGGCTCAAACTATGGCTACACCTTC; CDR3 protein: CASSFSTGGSNYGYTF
J gene: TRBJ2-1; clone size: once; D gene: TRBD1; V gene: TRBV5-1; CDR3 DNA: TGCGCCAGCAGCCTCCGGGACAGAAGAAACAATGAGCAGTTCTTC; CDR3 protein: CASSLRDRRNNEQFF
J gene: TRBJ1-3; clone size: NA; D gene: TRBD1; V gene: TRBV9; CDR3 DNA: TGTGCCAGCAGCGTGCGGGACAGGGACACCATATATTTT; CDR3 protein: CASSVRDRDTIYF
J gene: TRBJ2-2; clone size: once; D gene: NA; V gene: TRBV11-2; CDR3 DNA: TGTGCCAGCAGTTTATTTTCAGGGTCGAACACCGGGGAGCTGTTTTTT; CDR3 protein: CASSLFSGSNTGELFF
J gene: TRBJ2-5; clone size: NA; D gene: NA; V gene: TRBV18; CDR3 DNA: TGTGCCAGCTCGCACCGGGCAGGGGACGGGGAGACCCAGTACTTC; CDR3 protein: CASSHRAGDGETQYF
J gene: TRBJ2-7; clone size: NA; D gene: TRBD1; V gene: TRBV6-1; CDR3 DNA: TGTGCCAGCAGTGACCCAGGACAGGTTAGCTCCTACGAGCAGTACTTC; CDR3 protein: CASSDPGQVSSYEQYF
J gene: TRBJ1-4; clone size: NA; D gene: NA; V gene: TRBV4-3; CDR3 DNA: TGCGCCAGCAGCCGGGAGGGGGGGAGAGAAAAACTGTTTTTT; CDR3 protein: CASSREGGREKLFF
J gene: TRBJ1-4; clone size: NA; D gene: TRBD1; V gene: TRBV18; CDR3 DNA: TGTGCCAGCTCACCAAATGACAGGGGTAATGAAAAACTGTTTTTT; CDR3 protein: CASSPNDRGNEKLFF
J gene: TRBJ2-7; clone size: NA; D gene: NA; V gene: TRBV11-2; CDR3 DNA: TGTGCCAGCAGCCTAACTTGGGACACCCCCTACGAGCAGTACTTC; CDR3 protein: CASSLTWDTPYEQYF
J gene: TRBJ1-2; clone size: NA; D gene: TRBD1; V gene: TRBV4-1; CDR3 DNA: TGCGCCAGCAGCCAAGACGACAGGGGGGAGGTTGGCTACACCTTC; CDR3 protein: CASSQDDRGEVGYTF
J gene: TRBJ1-5; clone size: NA; D gene: NA; V gene: TRBV7-2; CDR3 DNA: TGTGCCAGCAGCTTAGGTCACCTAACTAATCAGCCCCAGCATTTT; CDR3 protein: CASSLGHLTNQPQHF
J gene: TRBJ1-5; clone size: NA; D gene: NA; V gene: TRBV6-5; CDR3 DNA: TGTGCCAGCAGTTACTCGTCAGGAATCCAGCCCCAGCATTTT; CDR3 protein: CASSYSSGIQPQHF
J gene: TRBJ2-5; clone size: NA; D gene: TRBD1; V gene: TRBV4-1; CDR3 DNA: TGCGCCAGCAGCCCCCCAGGGGGAGAGACCCAGTACTTC; CDR3 protein: CASSPPGGETQYF
J gene: TRBJ2-7; clone size: NA; D gene: NA; V gene: TRBV21-1; CDR3 DNA: TGTGCCAGCAGCAAAAGACGCAACGACAACCCTCGAGGGTTCTACGAGCAGTACTTC; CDR3 protein: CASSKRRNDNPRGFYEQYF
J gene: TRBJ1-1; clone size: NA; D gene: NA; V gene: TRBV6-6; CDR3 DNA: TGTGCCAGCAGTTATCTTACCTATAACACTGAAGCTTTCTTT; CDR3 protein: CASSYLTYNTEAFF
J gene: TRBJ2-1; clone size: NA; D gene: NA; V gene: TRBV7-2; CDR3 DNA: TGTGCCAGCAGCTTAGCCAGCGGCGGGACCACGGGTGAGCAGTTCTTC; CDR3 protein: CASSLASGGTTGEQFF
J gene: TRBJ2-7; clone size: NA; D gene: TRBD1; V gene: TRBV5-5; CDR3 DNA: TGTGCCAGCAGCTTGACCCGGGACAGGGGTGGTGAGCAGTACTTC; CDR3 protein: CASSLTRDRGGEQYF
J gene: TRBJ2-2; clone size: NA; D gene: TRBD2; V gene: TRBV24-1; CDR3 DNA: TGTGCCACCAGCCGGGGGGGAGTCACCGGGGAGCTGTTTTTT; CDR3 protein: CATSRGGVTGELFF
J gene: TRBJ2-1; clone size: once; D gene: TRBD1; V gene: TRBV9; CDR3 DNA: TGTGCCAGCAGCTTCAGGACAGGGTCCTACAATGAGCAGTTCTTC; CDR3 protein: CASSFRTGSYNEQFF
J gene: TRBJ2-3; clone size: NA; D gene: TRBD2; V gene: TRBV11-3; CDR3 DNA: TGTGCCAGCAGCTTAGGGACTAGCGGGGACAGCACAGATACGCAGTATTTT; CDR3 protein: CASSLGTSGDSTDTQYF
J gene: TRBJ2-5; clone size: NA; D gene: TRBD2; V gene: TRBV5-1; CDR3 DNA: TGCGCCAGCAGCCCTAGGGCTAGCGGGGGCCCGAACCAAGAGACCCAGTACTTC; CDR3 protein: CASSPRASGGPNQETQYF
J gene: TRBJ1-1; clone size: NA; D gene: TRBD1; V gene: TRBV28; CDR3 DNA: TGTGCCAGCAGTTTATTCCCTGGACAGGGGGGGAGGACTGAAGCTTTCTTT; CDR3 protein: CASSLFPGQGGRTEAFF
J gene: TRBJ1-4; clone size: NA; D gene: NA; V gene: TRBV7-2; CDR3 DNA: TGTGCCAGCAGCCCCAGTTACGGGAGGACTAATGAAAAACTGTTTTTT; CDR3 protein: CASSPSYGRTNEKLFF
J gene: TRBJ1-2; clone size: NA; D gene: NA; V gene: TRBV7-8; CDR3 DNA: TGTGCCAGCAGCTCGAGAGGGGGGGGTGGCTACACCTTC; CDR3 protein: CASSSRGGGGYTF
J gene: TRBJ2-2; clone size: NA; D gene: TRBD1; V gene: TRBV7-9; CDR3 DNA: TGTGCCAGCAGCTCCCCGACAGGGATGAACACCGGGGAGCTGTTTTTT; CDR3 protein: CASSSPTGMNTGELFF
J gene: TRBJ2-7; clone size: NA; D gene: NA; V gene: TRBV9; CDR3 DNA: TGTGCCAGCAGCCCCCGGACGGGGGGCCACGAGCAGTACTTC; CDR3 protein: CASSPRTGGHEQYF
J gene: TRBJ2-3; clone size: once; D gene: TRBD1; V gene: TRBV5-1; CDR3 DNA: TGCGCCAGCAGCTTGGACAGGGGTACAGATACGCAGTATTTT; CDR3 protein: CASSLDRGTDTQYF
J gene: TRBJ2-7; clone size: NA; D gene: TRBD1; V gene: TRBV10-3; CDR3 DNA: TGTGCCATCAGTGGTACGGACAGGGCCAACGAGCAGTACTTC; CDR3 protein: CAISGTDRANEQYF